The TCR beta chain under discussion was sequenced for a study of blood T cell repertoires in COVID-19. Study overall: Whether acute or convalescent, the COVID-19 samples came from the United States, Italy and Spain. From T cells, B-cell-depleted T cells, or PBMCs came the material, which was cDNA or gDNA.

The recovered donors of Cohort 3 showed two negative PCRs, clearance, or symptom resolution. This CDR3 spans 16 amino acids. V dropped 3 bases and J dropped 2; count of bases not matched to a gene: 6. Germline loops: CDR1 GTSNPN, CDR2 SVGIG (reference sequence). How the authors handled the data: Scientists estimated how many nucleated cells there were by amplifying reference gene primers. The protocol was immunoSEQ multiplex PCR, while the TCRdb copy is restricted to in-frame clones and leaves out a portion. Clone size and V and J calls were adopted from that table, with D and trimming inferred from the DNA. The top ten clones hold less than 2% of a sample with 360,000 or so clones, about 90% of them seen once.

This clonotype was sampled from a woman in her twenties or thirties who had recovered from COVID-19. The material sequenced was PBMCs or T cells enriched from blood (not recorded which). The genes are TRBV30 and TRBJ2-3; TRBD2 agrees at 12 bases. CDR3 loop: CAWRETSGGYTDTQYF. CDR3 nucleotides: TGTGCCTGGAGAGAGACTAGCGGGGGTTACACAGATACGCAGTATTTT.